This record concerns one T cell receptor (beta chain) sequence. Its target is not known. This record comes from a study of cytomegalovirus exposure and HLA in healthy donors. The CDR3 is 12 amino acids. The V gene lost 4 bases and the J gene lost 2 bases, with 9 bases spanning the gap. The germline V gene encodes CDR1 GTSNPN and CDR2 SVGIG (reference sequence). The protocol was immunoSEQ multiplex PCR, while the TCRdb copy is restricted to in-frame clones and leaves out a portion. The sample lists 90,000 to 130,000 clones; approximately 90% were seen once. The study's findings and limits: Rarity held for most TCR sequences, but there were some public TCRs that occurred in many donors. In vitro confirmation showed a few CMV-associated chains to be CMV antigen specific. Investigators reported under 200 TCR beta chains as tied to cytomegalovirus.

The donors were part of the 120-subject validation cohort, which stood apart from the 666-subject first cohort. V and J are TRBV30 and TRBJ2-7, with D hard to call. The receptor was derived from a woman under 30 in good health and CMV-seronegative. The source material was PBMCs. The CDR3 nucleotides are TGTGCCTGGAACAGATTTCCCTACGAGCAGTACTTC. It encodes CAWNRFPYEQYF.